The sequence of this T cell receptor beta chain was determined in a study of beta chain features in type 1 diabetes. The study, taken as a whole, reports: The influence of HLA type on TCRB rearrangement stayed undetermined. The naive, central memory and Treg TCRB repertoires of patients appeared to be more similar to one another than those of healthy donors.

All of the isolated RNA was reverse transcribed, so expressed TCRB transcripts were sequenced. Profiling relied on immunoSEQ multiplex PCR, and the TCRdb table lists in-frame clones only, not all of them. The table lists about 620,000 clones, roughly 15% of them singletons, with about 0.097% in the top ten. This clone was seen a handful of times. Its antigen is unidentified. V lost 0 bases and J lost 6; bases outside the gene matches: 7. Germline CDR1 MGHRA, CDR2 YSYEKL. The CDR3 consists of 16 residues. The clonotype was recovered from a young man in good health. The chain uses TRBV4-1 and TRBJ1-5; 8 nucleotides agree with TRBD1. Sequenced: naive CD4+ T cells from blood. CDR3 sequence (DNA): TGCGCCAGCAGCCAAGATTGGACAGGGTATAGTCAGCCCCAGCATTTT. Translating it yields CASSQDWTGYSQPQHF.